This is a list of T cell receptor beta chains from one sample in a study of cytomegalovirus exposure and HLA in healthy donors. Clones were sequenced by immunoSEQ multiplex PCR, and TCRdb holds only the in-frame ones, with some missing. This sample yields fewer than 30,000 clones, of which about three fifths are seen a single time; roughly 42% belongs to the top ten. Material: PBMCs. These receptors were obtained from a male donor in good health and CMV-seropositive. Each CDR3 is given with its conserved first and last residue. The D gene is left open where the match is weak. Clone size is stated in some rows and not others, as once, few, many or a class when expanded.

>TRBV10-3|TRBJ1-3|once|NA
TGTGCCATCAGTGACCCTCGAGGCTCTGGAAACACCATATATTTT
CAISDPRGSGNTIYF
>TRBV7-9|TRBJ2-1|NA|TRBD2
TGTGCCAGCAGCTTAAAGGTATCAGGGAGGGATGAGCAGTTCTTC
CASSLKVSGRDEQFF
>TRBV6-5|TRBJ1-6|NA|TRBD1
TGTGCCAGCAGTGGGGGACAGGACTATAATTCACCCCTCCACTTT
CASSGGQDYNSPLHF
>TRBV9|TRBJ2-3|NA|NA
TGTGCCAGCAGCGTTACCTGGAGTATGGATACGCAGTATTTT
CASSVTWSMDTQYF
>TRBV28|TRBJ2-2|NA|NA
TGTGCCAGCGCCAACCCAGGGGTCGGGGAGCTGTTTTTT
CASANPGVGELFF
>TRBV19|TRBJ1-1|few|TRBD1
TGTGCCAGTAGTTCGGACAGGGGTACTGAAGCTTTCTTT
CASSSDRGTEAFF
>TRBV28|TRBJ1-5|NA|TRBD1
TGTGCCAGCAGTCTCACAGGGGGCAATCAGCCCCAGCATTTT
CASSLTGGNQPQHF
>TRBV5-1|TRBJ1-3|NA|NA
TGCGCCAGCAGCTCGGGACTCGTGATACCTGGAAACACCATATATTTT
CASSSGLVIPGNTIYF
>TRBV29-1|TRBJ2-7|NA|TRBD2
TGCAGCGTTGAAGGTCGGTCGAGCGGGAGCAACGAGCAGTACTTC
CSVEGRSSGSNEQYF
>TRBV5-4|TRBJ2-1|NA|TRBD2
TGTGCCAGCAGCTTGGGGGGTAGCGGGTGGAATGAGCAGTTCTTC
CASSLGGSGWNEQFF
>TRBV27|TRBJ2-1|NA|TRBD2
TGTGCCAGCAGTTCACTTAGCGGGTGGGACAATGAGCAGTTCTTC
CASSSLSGWDNEQFF
>TRBV6-5|TRBJ2-7|NA|NA
TGTGCCAGCAGTTACCCCCCCACATACGAGCAGTACTTC
CASSYPPTYEQYF
>TRBV5-1|TRBJ1-2|once|NA
TGCGCCAGCAGCTTGGAGCAGCCTACAATCGGGGGCTACACCTTC
CASSLEQPTIGGYTF
>TRBV6-1|TRBJ1-1|few|TRBD1
TGTGCCAGCAGTGAACCCAACAGGGGGCGGACTGAAGCTTTCTTT
CASSEPNRGRTEAFF
>TRBV7-9|TRBJ2-7|once|TRBD1
TGTGCCAGCAGCCACACAGGGGACGAGTCCTACGAGCAGTACTTC
CASSHTGDESYEQYF
>TRBV5-6|TRBJ2-1|NA|NA
TGTGCCAGCAGCTTCGGGGTGTTTCACGTCGCCGAGCAGTTCTTC
CASSFGVFHVAEQFF
>TRBV2|TRBJ1-2|NA|TRBD1
TGTGCCAGCAGTGAAGAAGGACAGGGATCCAACTATGGCTACACCTTC
CASSEEGQGSNYGYTF
>TRBV5-8|TRBJ1-1|NA|NA
TGTGCCAGCAGCTTGGACTACAAGAACACTGAAGCTTTCTTT
CASSLDYKNTEAFF
>TRBV5-6|TRBJ1-5|NA|NA
TGTGCCAGCAGCTTGGCTCTTAATCAGCCCCAGCATTTT
CASSLALNQPQHF
>TRBV9|TRBJ2-4|NA|NA
TGTGCCAGCAGCGTAGAAGACAGGACCATTCAGTACTTC
CASSVEDRTIQYF
>TRBV13|TRBJ2-1|NA|TRBD2
TGTGCCAGCAGCTTGAAGCGGGGGGCCTACAATGAGCAGTTCTTC
CASSLKRGAYNEQFF
>TRBV6-5|TRBJ1-1|NA|NA
TGTGCCAGCAGTGAAGGGGGTAACACTGAAGCTTTCTTT
CASSEGGNTEAFF
>TRBV5-1|TRBJ1-4|NA|NA
TGCGCCAGCAGCTTAAGGGGTACTAATGAAAAACTGTTTTTT
CASSLRGTNEKLFF
>TRBV4-1|TRBJ1-1|few|TRBD1
TGCGCCAGCAGCCAACTACAGGGGGCGCGGAGAGGAAGGACTGAAGCTTTCTTT
CASSQLQGARRGRTEAFF
>TRBV29-1|TRBJ2-7|NA|TRBD1
TGCAGCGGGGGGGCCGGGACAGGGGGCGAGCAGTACTTC
CSGGAGTGGEQYF
>TRBV6-1|TRBJ1-1|many|NA
TGTGCCAGCAGTGAGGGCCATGAGAACACTGAAGCTTTCTTT
CASSEGHENTEAFF
>TRBV20-1|TRBJ2-1|NA|NA
TGCAGTGCCCTCCGTGATGAGCAGTTCTTC
CSALRDEQFF
>TRBV7-6|TRBJ2-2|NA|NA
TGTGCCAGCAGCCCTCGGGGGAACACCGGGGAGCTGTTTTTT
CASSPRGNTGELFF
>TRBV7-9|TRBJ1-2|NA|TRBD1
TGTGCCAGCAGGTTGACTGACAGGGCAGAAAGTGGCTACACCTTC
CASRLTDRAESGYTF
>TRBV5-1|TRBJ2-3|NA|TRBD1
TGCGCCAGCAGATGGACAGGGCTTAGCACAGATACGCAGTATTTT
CASRWTGLSTDTQYF
>TRBV7-2|TRBJ1-3|once|NA
TGTGCCAGCAGTCCTCGAGGAGGCAGTGGGAACACCATATATTTT
CASSPRGGSGNTIYF
>TRBV2|TRBJ1-2|NA|NA
TGTGCCAGCAGTATGGAGGGGTTCGATGGCTACACCTTC
CASSMEGFDGYTF
>TRBV2|TRBJ1-5|NA|TRBD1
TGTGCCAGCAGTGCAAGGGGGACAGATTTCGATCAGCCCCAGCATTTT
CASSARGTDFDQPQHF
>TRBV27|TRBJ1-2|NA|NA
TGTGCCAGCAGTTTACGACAGCCAGGAGAACATGGCTACACCTTC
CASSLRQPGEHGYTF
>TRBV28|TRBJ2-6|many|NA
TGTGCCAGCACAGAGCCGGGTGGGGCCAACGTCCTGACTTTC
CASTEPGGANVLTF
>TRBV27|TRBJ1-2|NA|NA
TGTGCCAGCAGGGGCTCTAACTATGGCTACACCTTC
CASRGSNYGYTF
>TRBV5-1|TRBJ2-3|few|TRBD2
TGCGCCAGCAGCTTGGCCGTGGCTAGCGGAGGCACAGATACGCAGTATTTT
CASSLAVASGGTDTQYF
>TRBV5-1|TRBJ2-3|NA|NA
TGCGCCAGCATGGGCGAATCTAGCACAGATACGCAGTATTTT
CASMGESSTDTQYF
>TRBV6-6|TRBJ2-1|NA|TRBD1
TGTGCCAGCAGGGGACAGGGGTCCTGGGATGAGCAGTTCTTC
CASRGQGSWDEQFF
>TRBV7-2|TRBJ2-2|NA|NA
TGTGCCAGCAGCTTTCAGGTCACCGGGGAGCTGTTTTTT
CASSFQVTGELFF
>TRBV5-4|TRBJ1-1|NA|NA
TGTGCCAGCAGCGGTACAGGGCTTAATCCCACTGAAGCTTTCTTT
CASSGTGLNPTEAFF
>TRBV5-1|TRBJ1-1|many|NA
TGCGCCAGCAGCCCGCCAGGGACTGAAGCTTTCTTT
CASSPPGTEAFF
>TRBV5-6|TRBJ2-1|NA|TRBD2
TGTGCCAGCAGCCGAATGCGGGAGGGCAGAATTGAGCAGTTCTTC
CASSRMREGRIEQFF
>TRBV7-9|TRBJ2-1|NA|TRBD2
TGTGCCAGCAGCTTAGGGGGCGGGGGTCGTGAGCAGTTCTTC
CASSLGGGGREQFF
>TRBV28|TRBJ2-6|NA|NA
TGTGCCAGCAAATCTTCTGGGGCCAACGTCCTGACTTTC
CASKSSGANVLTF
>TRBV5-1|TRBJ2-2|NA|NA
TGCGCCAGCAGCTTAGATGCGGTGAACACCGGGGAGCTGTTTTTT
CASSLDAVNTGELFF
>TRBV6-1|TRBJ2-2|NA|TRBD2
TGTGCCAGCAGTGAATCTGCATACCTAGCGGGAGGGTTGGGCACCGGGGAGCTGTTTTTT
CASSESAYLAGGLGTGELFF
>TRBV5-1|TRBJ1-1|NA|TRBD1
TGCGCCAGCAGCTGGGGGGACAGCCGGGGGAACACTGAAGCTTTCTTT
CASSWGDSRGNTEAFF
>TRBV6-5|TRBJ1-5|few|TRBD1
TGTGCCAGCAGTTCCGGACAGGCTAGTCAGCCCCAGCATTTT
CASSSGQASQPQHF
>TRBV5-1|TRBJ1-5|NA|TRBD1
TGCGCCAGCAGCTCACAGGGGGGATCAAATCAGCCCCAGCATTTT
CASSSQGGSNQPQHF
>TRBV7-9|TRBJ2-3|NA|NA
TGTGCCAGCAGCTTCCCCCAGAGGGATCCGGCGCAGTATTTT
CASSFPQRDPAQYF
>TRBV30|TRBJ2-2|NA|TRBD2
TGTGCCTGGAACTTCGGGAGCGGGAGGAAAGGCGGGGAGCTGTTTTTT
CAWNFGSGRKGGELFF
>TRBV6-6|TRBJ2-7|once|TRBD2
TGTGCCAGCAGTCCCCAGACTAGCGGCGAGCAGTACTTC
CASSPQTSGEQYF
>TRBV7-9|TRBJ2-5|NA|NA
TGTGCCAGCAGCTTTGGCAGCGGGCAGTACTTC
CASSFGSGQYF
>TRBV2|TRBJ1-5|few|NA
TGTGCCAGCGGACTGTTATGGGGCAATCAGCCCCAGCATTTT
CASGLLWGNQPQHF
>TRBV5-1|TRBJ2-7|NA|NA
TGCGCCAGCAGCTCTCCGGACACCTACGAGCAGTACTTC
CASSSPDTYEQYF